The clone carrying this T cell receptor beta chain came up once. Other DNA sequences within the sample encode an identical CDR3. The germline V and J ends were trimmed by 0 bases and 0 bases, with 9 bases remaining between them. This CDR3 region has 15 residues. From germline, CDR1 is SGHTA and CDR2 FQGNSA. The entry originates in a study of blood T cell repertoires in COVID-19. At the level of the study: In each case, the material was cDNA or gDNA derived from T cells, B-cell-depleted T cells, or PBMCs.

Some clones are missing from TCRdb's copy, which holds only in-frame ones; the method was immunoSEQ multiplex PCR. The top ten clones hold around 3.9% of a sample with roughly 95,000 clones, around nine tenths of them seen once. The chain combines TRBV7-2 with TRBJ2-7, with TRBD2 as a possible D gene (6 bases). The sample taken for sequencing was peripheral blood. The sequence came from a woman in her forties or fifties in a cohort sampled during active COVID-19. The CDR3 loop is CASSLAGGSSYEQYF. As DNA, the CDR3 is TGTGCCAGCAGCTTAGCGGGGGGAAGCTCCTACGAGCAGTACTTC.